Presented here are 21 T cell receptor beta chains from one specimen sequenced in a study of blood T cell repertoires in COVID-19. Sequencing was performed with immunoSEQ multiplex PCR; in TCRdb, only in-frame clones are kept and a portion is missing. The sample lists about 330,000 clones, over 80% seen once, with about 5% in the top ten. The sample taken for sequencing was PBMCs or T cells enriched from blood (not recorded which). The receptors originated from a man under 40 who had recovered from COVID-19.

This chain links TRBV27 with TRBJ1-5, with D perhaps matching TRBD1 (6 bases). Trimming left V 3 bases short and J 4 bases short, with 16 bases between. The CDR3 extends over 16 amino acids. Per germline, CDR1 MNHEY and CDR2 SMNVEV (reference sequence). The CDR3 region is CASSLGGLGGNQPQHF. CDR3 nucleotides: TGTGCCAGCAGTTTGGGGGGGTTAGGGGGGAATCAGCCCCAGCATTTT.

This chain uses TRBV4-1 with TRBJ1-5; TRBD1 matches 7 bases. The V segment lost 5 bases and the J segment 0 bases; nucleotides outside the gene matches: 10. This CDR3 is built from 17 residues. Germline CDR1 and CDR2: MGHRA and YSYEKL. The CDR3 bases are TGCGCCAGCAGCAAGGGACAGTTCATTAATAGCAATCAGCCCCAGCATTTT. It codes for CASSKGQFINSNQPQHF.

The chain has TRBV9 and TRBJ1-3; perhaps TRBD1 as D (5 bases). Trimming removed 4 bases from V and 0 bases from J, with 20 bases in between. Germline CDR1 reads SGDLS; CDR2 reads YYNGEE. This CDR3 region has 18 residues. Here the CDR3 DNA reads TGTGCCAGCAGCATGGAAGGGGACTCTAGGGTCTCTGGAAACACCATATATTTT. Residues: CASSMEGDSRVSGNTIYF.

The CDR3 is CASSLGPAGGYNEQFF. DNA for the CDR3: TGTGCCAGCAGCTTAGGTCCAGCGGGGGGCTACAATGAGCAGTTCTTC. The chain recombines TRBV7-3 with TRBJ2-1; 9 bases agree with TRBD2. Germline-derived CDR1 and CDR2 are SGHTA and FQGTGA. With V trimmed by 2 bases and J by 3 bases, 5 bases remained unmatched. The CDR3 covers 16 residues.

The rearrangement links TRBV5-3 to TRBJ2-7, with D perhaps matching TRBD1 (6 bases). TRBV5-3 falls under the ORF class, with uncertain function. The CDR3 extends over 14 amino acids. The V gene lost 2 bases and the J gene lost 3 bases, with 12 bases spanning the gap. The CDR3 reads CARSFYLQGYEQYF. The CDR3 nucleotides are TGTGCCAGAAGCTTCTATCTACAGGGCTACGAGCAGTACTTC.

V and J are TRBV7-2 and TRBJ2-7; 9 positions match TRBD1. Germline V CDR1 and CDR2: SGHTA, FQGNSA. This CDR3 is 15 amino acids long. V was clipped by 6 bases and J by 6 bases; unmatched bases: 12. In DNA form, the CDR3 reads TGTGCCAGCAGTTACGCGCCCGGGACAGGGAGCGAGCAGTACTTC. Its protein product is CASSYAPGTGSEQYF.

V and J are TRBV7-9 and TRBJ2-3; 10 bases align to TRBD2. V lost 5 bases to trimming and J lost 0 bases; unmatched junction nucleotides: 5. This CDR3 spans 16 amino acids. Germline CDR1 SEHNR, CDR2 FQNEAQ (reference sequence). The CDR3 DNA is TGTGCCAGCAGCCTCGGACTAGCGGTTAGCACAGATACGCAGTATTTT. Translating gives CASSLGLAVSTDTQYF. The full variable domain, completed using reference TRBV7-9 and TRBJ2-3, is DTGVSQNPRHKITKRGQNVTFRCDPISEHNRLYWYRQTLGQGPEFLTYFQNEAQLEKSRLLSDRFSAERPKGSFSTLEIQRTEQGDSAMYLCASSLGLAVSTDTQYFGPGTRLTVL.

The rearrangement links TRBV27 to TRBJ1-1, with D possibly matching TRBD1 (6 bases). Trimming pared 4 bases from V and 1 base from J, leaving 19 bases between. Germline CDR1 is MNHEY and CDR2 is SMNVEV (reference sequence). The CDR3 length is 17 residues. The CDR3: CASSSPRQVGENTEAFF. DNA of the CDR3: TGTGCCAGCAGTTCCCCTCGACAGGTAGGGGAGAACACTGAAGCTTTCTTT.

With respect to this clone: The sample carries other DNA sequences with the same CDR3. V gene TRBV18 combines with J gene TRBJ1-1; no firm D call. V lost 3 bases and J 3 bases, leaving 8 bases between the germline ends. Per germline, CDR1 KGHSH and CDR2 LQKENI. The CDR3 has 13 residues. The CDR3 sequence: CASSPRGDTEAFF. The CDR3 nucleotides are TGTGCCAGCTCACCTCGGGGTGACACTGAAGCTTTCTTT.

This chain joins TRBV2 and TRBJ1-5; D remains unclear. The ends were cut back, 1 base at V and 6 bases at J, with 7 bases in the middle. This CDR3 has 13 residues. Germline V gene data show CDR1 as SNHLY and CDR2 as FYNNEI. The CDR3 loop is CASSEESGQPQHF. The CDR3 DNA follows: TGTGCCAGCAGTGAAGAGTCGGGTCAGCCCCAGCATTTT. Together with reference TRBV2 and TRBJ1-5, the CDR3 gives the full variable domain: EPEVTQTPSHQVTQMGQEVILRCVPISNHLYFYWYRQILGQKVEFLVSFYNNEISEKSEIFDDQFSVERPDGSNFTLKIRSTKLEDSAMYFCASSEESGQPQHFGDGTRLSIL.

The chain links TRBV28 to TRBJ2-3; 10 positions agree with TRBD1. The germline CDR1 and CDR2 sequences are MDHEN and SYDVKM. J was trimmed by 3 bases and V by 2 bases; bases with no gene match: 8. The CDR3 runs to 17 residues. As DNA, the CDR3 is TGTGCCAGCAGTTTAAGTATCGGGGACAGGGGAACAGATACGCAGTATTTT. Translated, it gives CASSLSIGDRGTDTQYF.

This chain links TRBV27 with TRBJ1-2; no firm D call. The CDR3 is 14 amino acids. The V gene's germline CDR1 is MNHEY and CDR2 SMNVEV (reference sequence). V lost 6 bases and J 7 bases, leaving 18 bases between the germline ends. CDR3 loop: CASSPEGVRGGYTF. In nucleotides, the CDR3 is TGTGCCAGCAGCCCGGAGGGAGTGAGAGGTGGCTACACCTTC.

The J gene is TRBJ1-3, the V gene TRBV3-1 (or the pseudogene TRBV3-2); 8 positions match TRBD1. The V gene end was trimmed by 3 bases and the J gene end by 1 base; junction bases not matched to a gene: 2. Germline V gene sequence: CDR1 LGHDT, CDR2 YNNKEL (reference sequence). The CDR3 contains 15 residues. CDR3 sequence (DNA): TGTGCCAGCAGCCACCAGGGGGCTTCTGGAAACACCATATATTTT. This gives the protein CASSHQGASGNTIYF.

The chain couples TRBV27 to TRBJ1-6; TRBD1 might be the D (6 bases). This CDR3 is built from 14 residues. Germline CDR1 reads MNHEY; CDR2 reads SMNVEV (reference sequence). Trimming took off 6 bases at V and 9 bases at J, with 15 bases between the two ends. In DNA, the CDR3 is TGTGCCAGCAGCGGCACAGGGTGGGGTTCACCCCTCCACTTT. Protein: CASSGTGWGSPLHF.

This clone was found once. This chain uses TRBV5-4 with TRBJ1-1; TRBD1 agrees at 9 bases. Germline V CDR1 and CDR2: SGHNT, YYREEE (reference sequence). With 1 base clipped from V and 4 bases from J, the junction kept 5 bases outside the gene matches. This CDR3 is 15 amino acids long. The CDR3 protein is CASSLLGQGITEAFF. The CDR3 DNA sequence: TGTGCCAGCAGCTTGCTTGGACAGGGGATCACTGAAGCTTTCTTT.

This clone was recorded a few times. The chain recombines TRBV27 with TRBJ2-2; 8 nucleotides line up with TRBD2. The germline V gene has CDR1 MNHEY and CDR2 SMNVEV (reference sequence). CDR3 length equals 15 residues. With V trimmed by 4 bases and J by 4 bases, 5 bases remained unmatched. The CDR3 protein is CASSSSGSSTGELFF. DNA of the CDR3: TGTGCCAGCAGTTCGAGCGGGAGCTCCACCGGGGAGCTGTTTTTT.

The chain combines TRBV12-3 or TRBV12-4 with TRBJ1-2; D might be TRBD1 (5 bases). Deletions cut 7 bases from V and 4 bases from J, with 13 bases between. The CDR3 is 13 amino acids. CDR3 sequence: CASTLGGSYGYTF. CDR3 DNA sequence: TGTGCCAGCACCCTTGGGGGGAGCTATGGCTACACCTTC.

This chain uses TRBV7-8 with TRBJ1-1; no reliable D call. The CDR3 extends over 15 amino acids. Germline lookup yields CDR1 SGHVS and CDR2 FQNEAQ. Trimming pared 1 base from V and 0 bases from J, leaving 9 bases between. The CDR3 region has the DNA TGTGCCAGCAGCTTAGTCGGGAACGTGAACACTGAAGCTTTCTTT. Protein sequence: CASSLVGNVNTEAFF.

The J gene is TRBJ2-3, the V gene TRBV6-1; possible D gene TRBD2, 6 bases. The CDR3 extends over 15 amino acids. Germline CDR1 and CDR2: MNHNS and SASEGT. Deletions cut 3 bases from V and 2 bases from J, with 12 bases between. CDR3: CASSEVGGTTDTQYF. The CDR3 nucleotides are TGTGCCAGCAGTGAGGTGGGGGGAACCACAGATACGCAGTATTTT.

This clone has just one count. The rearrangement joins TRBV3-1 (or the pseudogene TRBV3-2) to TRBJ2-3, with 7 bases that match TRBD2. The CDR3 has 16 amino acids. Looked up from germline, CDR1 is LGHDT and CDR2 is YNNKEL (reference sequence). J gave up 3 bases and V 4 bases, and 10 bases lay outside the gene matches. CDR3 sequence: CASSPSGVGVTDTQYF. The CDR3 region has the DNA TGTGCCAGCAGCCCGAGCGGGGTGGGGGTAACAGATACGCAGTATTTT.

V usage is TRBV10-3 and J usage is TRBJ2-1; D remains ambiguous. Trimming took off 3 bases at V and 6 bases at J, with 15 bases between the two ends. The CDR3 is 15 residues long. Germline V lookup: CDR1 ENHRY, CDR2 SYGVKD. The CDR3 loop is CAISDLRGVLNEQFF. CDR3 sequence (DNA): TGTGCCATCAGTGACCTACGTGGAGTACTCAATGAGCAGTTCTTC.